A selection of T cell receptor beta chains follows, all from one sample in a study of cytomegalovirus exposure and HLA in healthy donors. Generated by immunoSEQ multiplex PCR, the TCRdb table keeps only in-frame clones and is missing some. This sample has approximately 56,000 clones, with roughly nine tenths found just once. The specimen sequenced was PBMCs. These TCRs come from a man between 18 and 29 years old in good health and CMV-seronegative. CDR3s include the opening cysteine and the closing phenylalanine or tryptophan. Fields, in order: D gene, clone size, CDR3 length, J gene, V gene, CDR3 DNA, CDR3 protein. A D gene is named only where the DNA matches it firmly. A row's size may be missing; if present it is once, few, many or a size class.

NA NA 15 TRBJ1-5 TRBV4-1 TGCGCCAGCAGCCAACCGGGGAAGGGGGATCAGCCCCAGCATTTT CASSQPGKGDQPQHF
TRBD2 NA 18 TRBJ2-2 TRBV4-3 TGCGCCAGCAGCCAAGATGCGGCGGGAGATAGTAACACCGGGGAGCTGTTTTTT CASSQDAAGDSNTGELFF
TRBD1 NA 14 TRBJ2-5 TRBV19 TGTGCCAGCGGGCGGACAGGGGGGCAAGAGACCCAGTACTTC CASGRTGGQETQYF
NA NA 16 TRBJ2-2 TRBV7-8 TGTGCCAGCAGCTTAGCGCCTGGAGCTTTGGGCGGGGAGCTGTTTTTT CASSLAPGALGGELFF
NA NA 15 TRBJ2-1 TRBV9 TGTGCCAGCAGCGTAGGTGGGGGGTCCGACAATGAGCAGTTCTTC CASSVGGGSDNEQFF
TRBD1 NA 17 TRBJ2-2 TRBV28 TGTGCCAGCAGTCCGGCCGGGACAGGGGGTAACACCGGGGAGCTGTTTTTT CASSPAGTGGNTGELFF
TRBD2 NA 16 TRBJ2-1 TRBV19 TGTGCCAGTAGTATATTGAGGCGGGAGGTAAGCAATGAGCAGTTCTTC CASSILRREVSNEQFF
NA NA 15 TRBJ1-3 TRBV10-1 TGCGCCAGCAGTGACACCGGGACATTTGGAAACACCATATATTTT CASSDTGTFGNTIYF
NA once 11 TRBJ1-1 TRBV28 TGTGCCAGCAGCTCCCCCAGGTCGACTTTCTTT CASSSPRSTFF
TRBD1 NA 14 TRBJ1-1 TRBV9 TGTGCCAGCAGCGCGGACAGGTTGAACACTGAAGCTTTCTTT CASSADRLNTEAFF
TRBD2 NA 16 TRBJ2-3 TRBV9 TGTGCCAGCAGCCCCGGACTAGCGGGAGCGGGGGGTACGCAGTATTTT CASSPGLAGAGGTQYF
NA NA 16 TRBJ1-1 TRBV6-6 TGTGCCAGCAGTTACTGGGGGGTTTCCCCGAACACTGAAGCTTTCTTT CASSYWGVSPNTEAFF
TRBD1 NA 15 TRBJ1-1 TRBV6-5 TGTGCCAGCAGCCTTAAAGGACAGGGTGCGACTGAAGCTTTCTTT CASSLKGQGATEAFF
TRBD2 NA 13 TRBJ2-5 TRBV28 TGTGCCAGCAGTTTAGCTAGCGGGAGGTCCCAGTACTTC CASSLASGRSQYF
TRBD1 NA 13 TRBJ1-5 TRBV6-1 TGTGCCAGCACGGGACAGAGCAATCAGCCCCAGCATTTT CASTGQSNQPQHF
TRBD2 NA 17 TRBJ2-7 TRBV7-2 TGTGCCAGCAGCTTACAAATGAGCGGGAGGGCTTTGATCGAGCAGTACTTC CASSLQMSGRALIEQYF
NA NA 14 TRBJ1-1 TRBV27 TGTGCCAGCAGTTTACAGGCCCTGAACACTGAAGCTTTCTTT CASSLQALNTEAFF
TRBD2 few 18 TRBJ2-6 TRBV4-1 TGCGCCAGCAGTCAAACACTAGCGGGCGTGTCTGGGGCCAACGTCCTGACTTTC CASSQTLAGVSGANVLTF
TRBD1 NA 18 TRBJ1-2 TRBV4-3 TGCGCCAGCAGCCAAGCACCGGGACAGGGGGATTTCGACTATGGCTACACCTTC CASSQAPGQGDFDYGYTF
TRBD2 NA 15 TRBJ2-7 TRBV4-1 TGCGCCAGCAGCCAAGTTTCCGCGGGAGGAGACGAGCAGTACTTC CASSQVSAGGDEQYF
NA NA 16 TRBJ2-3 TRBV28 TGTGCCAGCAGTTTAGTGGTCAGCGGACTAACAGATACGCAGTATTTT CASSLVVSGLTDTQYF
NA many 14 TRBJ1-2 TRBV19 TGTGCCAGTAGTATGGCAGGGTTGGCATATGGCTACACCTTC CASSMAGLAYGYTF
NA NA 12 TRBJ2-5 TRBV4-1 TGCGCCAGCAGCCAAGACGCGCAGACCCAGTACTTC CASSQDAQTQYF
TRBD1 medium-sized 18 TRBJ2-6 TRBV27 TGTGCCAGCAGTCCGACGACAGGGGGCTACTCTGGGGCCAACGTCCTGACTTTC CASSPTTGGYSGANVLTF
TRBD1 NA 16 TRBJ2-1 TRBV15 TGTGCCACCAGCAGAGAAGCCTGGGACAGATCCAATGAGCAGTTCTTC CATSREAWDRSNEQFF
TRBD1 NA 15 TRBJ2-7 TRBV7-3 TGTGCCAGCAGCCACTCCCCAGGACAGGGTTACGAGCAGTACTTC CASSHSPGQGYEQYF
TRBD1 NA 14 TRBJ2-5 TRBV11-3 TGTGCCAGCAGCCTAATACAGGGGAAAGAGACCCAGTACTTC CASSLIQGKETQYF
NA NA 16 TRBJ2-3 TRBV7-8 TGTGCCAGCAGTCTTGGGGTGGGGGGTCAGGCAGATACGCAGTATTTT CASSLGVGGQADTQYF
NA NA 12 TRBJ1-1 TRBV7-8 TGTGCCAGCAGCTTAACTGTGTTTGAAGCTTTCTTT CASSLTVFEAFF